This T cell receptor beta chain was profiled in a study of cytomegalovirus exposure and HLA in healthy donors. Study findings and constraints: Some TCR beta chains (more than 150 of them) were listed as cytomegalovirus-associated. There were reportedly fewer N-insertions in an Asian-associated ancestry cluster than the approximately 640-donor mean, in a later analysis.

Primers: 60 Vbeta forward and 13 Jbeta reverse. Libraries were prepared by immunoSEQ multiplex PCR; TCRdb keeps only in-frame clonotypes and omits some of them. The sample includes 75,000 to 95,000 clones, roughly 80% of them seen just once. Germline CDR1 SNHLY, CDR2 FYNNEI. The CDR3 totals 15 residues. Trimming shortened V by 3 bases and J by 0 bases, and 11 bases separated the two germline ends. Worth noting for this clone: What it binds is unknown.

This clonotype was obtained from a human donor in good health. The sample was PBMCs. The chain is built from TRBV2 and TRBJ1-1; no firm D call. The CDR3 loop reads CASSDSHRMNTEAFF. The DNA of the CDR3 is TGTGCCAGCAGTGATTCTCACAGAATGAACACTGAAGCTTTCTTT.